This TCR beta chain was found in a study of blood T cell repertoires in COVID-19. Study information: Acute and convalescent COVID-19 samples came from the United States, Italy and Spain.

The germline V and J ends were trimmed by 1 base and 0 bases, with 16 bases remaining between them. CDR1 and CDR2 from the germline V gene are MGHRA and YSYEKL. This CDR3 has 18 amino acids. Ages ranged from roughly 18 to 100 years, with residence in 24 US areas. Profiled with immunoSEQ multiplex PCR; TCRdb holds only in-frame clones, not every one. The table has approximately 380,000 clones, about nine tenths seen once. The sequencing input was PBMCs or T cells enriched from blood (not recorded which). The rearrangement uses TRBV4-1 and TRBJ2-4, with TRBD2 as a possible D gene (7 bases). This TCR was sampled from a middle-aged woman who had been exposed to COVID-19. CDR3: CASSQVRGAELAKNIQYF. DNA of the CDR3: TGCGCCAGCAGCCAAGTCCGGGGGGCCGAACTAGCCAAAAACATTCAGTACTTC.